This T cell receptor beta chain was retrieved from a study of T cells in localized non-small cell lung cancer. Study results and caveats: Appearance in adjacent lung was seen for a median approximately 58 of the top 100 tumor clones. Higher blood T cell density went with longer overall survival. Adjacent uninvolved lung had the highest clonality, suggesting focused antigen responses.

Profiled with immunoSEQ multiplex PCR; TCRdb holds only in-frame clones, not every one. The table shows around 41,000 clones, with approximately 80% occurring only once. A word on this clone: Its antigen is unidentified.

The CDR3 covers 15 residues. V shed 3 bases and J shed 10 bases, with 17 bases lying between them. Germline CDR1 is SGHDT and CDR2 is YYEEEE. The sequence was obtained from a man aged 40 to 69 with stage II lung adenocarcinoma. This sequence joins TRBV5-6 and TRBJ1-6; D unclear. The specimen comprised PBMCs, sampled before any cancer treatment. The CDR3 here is CASSSPQGPSSPLHF. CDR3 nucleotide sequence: TGTGCCAGCAGCTCGCCTCAAGGACCGTCCTCACCCCTCCACTTT. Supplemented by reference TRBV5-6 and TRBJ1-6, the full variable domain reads DAGVTQSPTHLIKTRGQQVTLRCSPKSGHDTVSWYQQALGQGPQFIFQYYEEEERQRGNFPDRFSGHQFPNYSSELNVNALLLGDSALYLCASSSPQGPSSPLHFGNGTRLTVT.